These 14 T cell receptor beta chains share one sample of origin, sequenced in a study of human T cells and chemical hapten exposure. Researchers extracted total RNA from unfractionated whole blood. In TCRdb, the 5' RACE reads were re-called with MiXCR into one record per CDR3 protein. The sample has tens of thousands of distinct CDR3 sequences, 6% to 8.5% seen once. Receptors originate from a male donor in good health.

As concerns this clonotype: A much larger clone lies one base from this, so it may be a read error. This chain joins TRBV6-5 and TRBJ2-3; 11 bases match TRBD1. With V trimmed by 0 bases and J by 14 bases, 4 bases remained unmatched. Per the germline V gene, CDR1 is MNHEY and CDR2 is SVGAGI. There are 13 residues in the CDR3. The DNA for the CDR3 is TGTGCCAGCAGTTACTCGAGGGGACAGGGGGTGTATTTT. Amino acids: CASSYSRGQGVYF.

The sample holds many counts of this clonotype. The V and J genes are TRBV27 and TRBJ1-5; a weak D match, TRBD1 (6 bases). Trimming pared 8 bases from V and 2 bases from J, leaving 16 bases between. The CDR3 runs 15 residues. In germline, CDR1 is MNHEY, CDR2 SMNVEV (reference sequence). The chain's CDR3 is CASSTTGLRNQPQHF. The CDR3 DNA is TGTGCCAGCTCTACCACAGGGCTTCGCAATCAGCCCCAGCATTTT.

Many counts were recorded for this clonotype. The chain is built from TRBV12-3 or TRBV12-4 and TRBJ2-7; D not certain. The CDR3 contains 13 residues. V gave up 1 base and J gave up 4 bases, with 8 bases separating them. The CDR3 DNA sequence: TGTGCCAGCAGTTTAGGTTGGGGTTACGAGCAGTACTTC. This gives the protein CASSLGWGYEQYF.

This clonotype was detected ten times or more. The chain uses TRBV11-2 and TRBJ1-1, with D maybe TRBD1 (5 bases). The CDR3 has 14 amino acids. In germline, CDR1 is SGHAT, CDR2 FQNNGV. Trimming pared 0 bases from V and 5 bases from J, leaving 10 bases between. CDR3 nucleotide sequence: TGTGCCAGCAGCTTAGATGCGGGGGGGACTGAAGCTTTCTTT. This translates into CASSLDAGGTEAFF.

This clonotype was seen a few times. V gene TRBV6-2 or TRBV6-3 combines with J gene TRBJ2-7; 9 bases fit TRBD1. The V gene's germline CDR1 is MNHEY and CDR2 SVGEGT. The V segment lost 2 bases and the J segment 5 bases; nucleotides outside the gene matches: 7. This CDR3 is 15 amino acids long. The chain's CDR3 is CASSYQGQGRHEQYF. DNA of the CDR3: TGTGCCAGCAGTTACCAGGGACAGGGAAGGCACGAGCAGTACTTC.

The chain joins TRBV29-1 to TRBJ2-7; a possible D gene is TRBD2 (5 bases). The germline V and J ends were trimmed by 1 base and 3 bases, with 19 bases remaining between them. CDR3 size: 16 residues. CDR1 is SQVTM and CDR2 is ANQGSEA in the germline V gene. The CDR3 DNA reads as TGCAGCGTTGAAGTTCGGGGTATCGGGCCGGGCTACGAGCAGTACTTC. Translation: CSVEVRGIGPGYEQYF.

The chain links TRBV10-3 to TRBJ1-1; weak D call: TRBD1 (6 bases). Germline V gene data show CDR1 as ENHRY and CDR2 as SYGVKD. Trimming left V 5 bases short and J 3 bases short, with 10 bases between. This CDR3 is 13 amino acids long. CDR3 coding DNA: TGTGCCATCAGTACAAACAGGGACACTGAAGCTTTCTTT. Encoded protein: CAISTNRDTEAFF.

V gene TRBV7-2 combines with J gene TRBJ2-1, with 8 bases fitting TRBD2. CDR3 size: 16 residues. Germline V gives CDR1 SGHTA, CDR2 FQGNSA. V was clipped by 1 base and J by 4 bases; unmatched bases: 6. This CDR3 reads CASSLVGIAGYNEQFF. Written as DNA, the CDR3 is TGTGCCAGCAGCTTAGTCGGAATAGCGGGGTACAATGAGCAGTTCTTC. Combining the CDR3 with reference TRBV7-2 and TRBJ2-1 gives the whole variable domain GAGVSQSPSNKVTEKGKDVELRCDPISGHTALYWYRQSLGQGLEFLIYFQGNSAPDKSGLPSDRFSAERTGGSVSTLTIQRTQQEDSAVYLCASSLVGIAGYNEQFFGPGTRLTVL.

The chain is built from TRBV12-3 or TRBV12-4 and TRBJ2-7, with D possibly TRBD1 on 6 matching bases. This CDR3 region has 16 residues. Trimming removed 5 bases at V and 0 bases at J, with 17 bases between. The CDR3 DNA follows: TGTGCCAGCAGTCCTAGGGCAGGACAGTCCTCCTACGAGCAGTACTTC. Translation gives CASSPRAGQSSYEQYF.

This clonotype was detected a few times. The rearrangement uses TRBV12-3 or TRBV12-4 and TRBJ2-4; the D call may be TRBD1 or TRBD2 (6 bases each). V dropped 3 bases and J dropped 6 bases, with 15 bases sitting between them. The CDR3 loop spans 15 amino acids. DNA for the CDR3: TGTGCCAGCAGTTTGTTGGGGGGCCGGATAAACATTCAGTACTTC. This encodes CASSLLGGRINIQYF.

J is TRBJ2-3 and V is TRBV2, with D unresolved. Trimming shortened V by 0 bases and J by 0 bases, and 7 bases separated the two germline ends. Germline V gene data show CDR1 as SNHLY and CDR2 as FYNNEI. The CDR3 runs 15 residues. CDR3 in amino acids: CASSEALGSTDTQYF. The CDR3 DNA follows: TGTGCCAGCAGTGAAGCGCTTGGCAGCACAGATACGCAGTATTTT.

The rearrangement links TRBV7-6 to TRBJ1-2, with a possible D match to TRBD1 (6 bases). The V gene's germline CDR1 is SGHVS and CDR2 FNYEAQ. Deletions cut 3 bases from V and 5 bases from J, with 10 bases between. The CDR3 runs 13 residues. CDR3 DNA: TGTGCCAGCAGCTTGGGGGGCTGGTATGGCTACACCTTC. This codes for CASSLGGWYGYTF. Full variable domain (missing parts from reference TRBV7-6 and TRBJ1-2): GAGVSQSPRYKVTKRGQDVALRCDPISGHVSLYWYRQALGQGPEFLTYFNYEAQQDKSGLPNDRFSAERPEGSISTLTIQRTEQRDSAMYRCASSLGGWYGYTFGSGTRLTVV.

Ten or more counts support this clonotype. This chain uses TRBV6-1 with TRBJ1-1; 10 bases line up with TRBD1. From germline, CDR1 is MNHNS and CDR2 SASEGT. After removal of 3 bases from V and 4 bases from J, the junction contained 5 bases not matched to a gene. This CDR3 has 15 amino acids. The CDR3 coding sequence is TGTGCCAGCAGTGAGCCGGGACAGGGGAGCACTGAAGCTTTCTTT. The encoded protein is CASSEPGQGSTEAFF.

CDR3 DNA sequence: TGTGCCAGCTCACCCGACTTAAACACTGAAGCTTTCTTT. Translating it yields CASSPDLNTEAFF. This chain connects TRBV18 to TRBJ1-1; D remains unclear. CDR3 length: 13 residues. Trimming left V 3 bases short and J 2 bases short, with 7 bases between. The germline CDR1 and CDR2 sequences are KGHSH and LQKENI.